This T cell receptor (beta chain) was observed in a study of blood T cell repertoires in COVID-19. Study context: Spain, Italy and the United States supplied samples that represented acute and convalescent COVID-19. T cells, B-cell-depleted T cells, or PBMCs supplied cDNA or gDNA.

The ends were cut back, 3 bases at V and 0 bases at J, with 9 bases in the middle. This CDR3 contains 15 residues. The germline V gene has CDR1 LNHDA and CDR2 SQIVND (reference sequence). Authors' analysis steps: It was from reference gene primer amplification that nucleated cell counts were estimated. Sequenced by immunoSEQ multiplex PCR; TCRdb stores in-frame clones only, minus some. V, J and clone size derive from that table, while D and trimming were established from the DNA sequence. The sample contains about 180,000 clones, roughly 84% of which appear only once. The source material was peripheral blood. The chain recombines TRBV19 with TRBJ1-5; possibly TRBD1 for D (6 bases). This receptor was taken from a human donor in a cohort sampled during active COVID-19. This CDR3 is CASSMGGASNQPQHF. In DNA form, the CDR3 reads TGTGCCAGTAGTATGGGGGGGGCTAGCAATCAGCCCCAGCATTTT. The variable domain in full, with the rest retrieved from reference TRBV19 and TRBJ1-5, is DGGITQSPKYLFRKEGQNVTLSCEQNLNHDAMYWYRQDPGQGLRLIYYSQIVNDFQKGDIAEGYSVSREKKESFPLTVTSAQKNPTAFYLCASSMGGASNQPQHFGDGTRLSIL.